Sequencing of this T cell receptor beta chain was carried out in a study of T cells in women clearing cervical HPV infection. Study in general: For cases, blood was sampled a median about 160 days after lesion detection, interquartile range about 90 to 200 days.

Repertoires were generated with immunoSEQ multiplex PCR, while TCRdb's copy carries only in-frame clones and drops some. With some 24,000 clones in the sample, the ten largest clones hold roughly 5.5%. Comments on this clone: As yet, its antigen is unknown. Germline is not matched at one junction end, which may reflect a read error. The read ends 3 residues before the CDR3 terminus; that terminus is restored from the germline J gene.

General study findings and limits: TRBV6-7 relative abundance averaged roughly 0.099% in cases and about 0.15% in controls. Richness plus V gene abundances separated cases from controls with AUC about 0.8. CIN3+ cases had significantly higher TCR richness than controls; evenness did not differ.

The CDR3 is 16 amino acids. Germline V gene data show CDR1 as SSHAT and CDR2 as FNYEAQ (reference sequence). The sequencing sample was made of blood buffy coat. This sequence originates from a woman between 18 and 69 years old with a cervical HPV16 infection that either progressed to CIN3+ or cleared (not recorded which). This sequence joins TRBV7-7 and TRBJ2-2; TRBD2 matches at 8 bases. This CDR3 reads CASSKITGGVTGELFF. Partial CDR3 DNA: TGTGCTAGCAGCAAAATAACGGGGGGGGTCACCGGGGAG.